What follows are 12 T cell receptor beta chains derived from one specimen sequenced in a study of CD8+CD57+ T cells in acquired aplastic anemia. Genomic DNA constituted the template upon which TCR beta VDJ and CDR3 profiling was performed. MiXCR, applied by TCRdb to the reads, yields one record per CDR3 protein. The sample contains 300,000 or so distinct CDR3 sequences, around 60% of which appear only once. Input material: sorted CD4+, CD8+, or CD8+CD57+ T cells (not recorded which) from PBMCs. Receptor source: a human donor with severe aplastic anemia or a healthy control (not recorded which).

This clonotype has just a few counts. This sequence joins TRBV7-3 and TRBJ2-2, with D tentatively TRBD2 (6 bases). The CDR3 totals 14 residues. V was pared by 5 bases and J by 4 bases, with 11 bases between. Germline-derived CDR1 and CDR2 are SGHTA and FQGTGA. For the CDR3, the DNA is TGTGCCAGCAGCCCCGGGGGAGGCACCGGGGAGCTGTTTTTT. Translating it yields CASSPGGGTGELFF.

J is TRBJ1-5 and V is TRBV20-1; perhaps TRBD1 as D (6 bases). Germline CDR1 DFQATT, CDR2 SNEGSKA (reference sequence). The V and J ends lost 4 bases and 14 bases respectively, with 18 bases between them. The CDR3 totals 12 residues. CDR3 protein: CSATQGSQNEHF. The CDR3 nucleotides read TGCAGTGCTACACAGGGAAGTCAGAACGAGCATTTT.

Comment on this clonotype: One end of the junction is discordant with germline, which a read error may explain. V and J are TRBV29-1 and TRBJ2-3; D may correspond to TRBD1 or TRBD2 (5 bases each). Germline V gene data show CDR1 as SQVTM and CDR2 as ANQGSEA. The CDR3 sequence is 9 residues long. The CDR3 region is CSVEEVQGF. The CDR3, as DNA: TGCAGCGTTGAGGAGGTGCAGGGTTTT.

The chain employs TRBV7-2 and TRBJ1-1; a possible D gene is TRBD1 (6 bases). Trimming removed 2 bases from V and 5 bases from J, with 12 bases in between. CDR3 length: 14 amino acids. Germline V gene data show CDR1 as SGHTA and CDR2 as FQGNSA. Written as DNA, the CDR3 is TGTGCCAGCAGCTTAACCAGGGGACGAACTGAAGCTTTCTTT. It codes for CASSLTRGRTEAFF.

The chain carries TRBV6-1 and TRBJ2-7; 9 positions agree with TRBD2. This CDR3 is 16 amino acids long. J was trimmed by 7 bases and V by 5 bases; bases with no gene match: 15. The germline gives CDR1 MNHNS, CDR2 SASEGT. This CDR3 reads CASSYLSGSGPREQYF. CDR3 sequence (DNA): TGTGCCAGCAGTTACCTTAGCGGGAGCGGCCCTCGGGAGCAGTACTTC.

Of note for this clonotype: A clone one base away is much larger, so this may be a read error. The V and J genes are TRBV6-2 or TRBV6-3 and TRBJ1-4; D might be TRBD1 (5 bases). V was pared by 4 bases and J by 7 bases, with 10 bases between. CDR1 and CDR2 (germline): MNHEY, SVGEGT. This CDR3 is built from 13 residues. As DNA, the CDR3 is TGTGCCAGCAGTTTCAAGGGGCGTGAAAAACTGTTTTTT. Its protein is CASSFKGREKLFF.

V is TRBV24-1 and J is TRBJ2-1; the match to TRBD2 covers 12 bases. This CDR3 is built from 14 residues. The germline CDR1 and CDR2 sequences are KGHDR and SFDVKD. The junction had 2 bases not matched to a gene; V was cut back by 4 bases and J by 8 bases. DNA of the CDR3: TGTGCCACCAGTGAAGCTAGCGGGGGGGATGAGCAGTTCTTC. It translates to CATSEASGGDEQFF.

This clonotype was counted ten times or more. The gene calls are TRBV2 and TRBJ2-2; 8 bases are shared with TRBD1. CDR1 and CDR2 (germline): SNHLY, FYNNEI. This CDR3 has 17 residues. V gave up 4 bases and J gave up 7 bases; unmatched junction bases: 14. CDR3 amino acids: CASSGLRTGSYGGELFF. CDR3 nucleotide sequence: TGTGCCAGCAGTGGACTACGGACAGGGAGCTACGGCGGGGAGCTGTTTTTT.

V and J are TRBV15 and TRBJ2-3, with no clear D. CDR1 LNHNV and CDR2 YYDKDF come from the germline V gene (reference sequence). The CDR3 has 15 amino acids. Between the trimmed V and J ends, which lost 1 base and 2 bases, there was a span of 10 bases. CDR3 protein: CATSRGSETTDTQYF. DNA of the CDR3: TGTGCCACCAGCAGAGGATCCGAGACCACAGATACGCAGTATTTT.

The chain carries TRBV6-4 and TRBJ1-1; D remains ambiguous. V lost 6 bases to trimming and J lost 6 bases, with 2 bases between them. The CDR3 totals 9 residues. CDR1 MRHNA and CDR2 SNTAGT come from the germline V gene. The DNA for the CDR3 is TGTGCCAGCAGGTCTGAAGCTTTCTTT. Protein: CASRSEAFF.

V usage is TRBV20-1 and J usage is TRBJ1-5; D is unclear. Germline assignment: CDR1 DFQATT and CDR2 SNEGSKA (reference sequence). V lost 3 bases, J lost 4 bases, and 13 bases lay in between. The CDR3 is 14 amino acids. The CDR3 DNA is TGCAGTGCTAGTTTTGGGTTAGGAAATCAGCCCCAGCATTTT. This codes for CSASFGLGNQPQHF.

This clonotype was recorded at least ten times. The chain has TRBV24-1 and TRBJ2-3, with D perhaps matching TRBD2 (5 bases). Germline loops: CDR1 KGHDR, CDR2 SFDVKD. The length of the CDR3 is 17 residues. Between the trimmed V and J ends, which lost 0 bases and 4 bases, there was a span of 16 bases. The CDR3 coding sequence is TGTGCCACCAGTGATTTGAATCGGGATTGGGATCCAGATACGCAGTATTTT. Its translation is CATSDLNRDWDPDTQYF.